This T cell receptor beta chain stems from a study of blood T cell repertoires in COVID-19. Germline-derived CDR1 and CDR2 are SGHTA and FQGNSA. V shed 3 bases and J 1 base; nucleotides not matched to a gene: 5. This CDR3 has 16 residues. Method: immunoSEQ multiplex PCR; TCRdb's copy keeps in-frame clones and lacks some. Of nearly 200,000 clones listed, roughly 90% are singletons. Sequencing was carried out using peripheral blood. The sequence came from a woman aged 70-85 years with acute or convalescent COVID-19. The chain joins TRBV7-2 to TRBJ2-5; 10 bases are shared with TRBD1. Here the CDR3 reads CASSFRDRGIQETQYF. The CDR3 DNA reads as TGTGCCAGCAGCTTCCGGGACAGGGGAATCCAAGAGACCCAGTACTTC.